Sequencing of this T cell receptor beta chain was carried out in a study of control samples from healthy donors and cancer patients. TCRdb keeps only in-frame clones here, not all; method: immunoSEQ multiplex PCR. The sample has 75,000 to 90,000 clones, about 89% seen once. The CDR3 is made up of 13 amino acids. V gave up 3 bases and J gave up 6 bases, with 11 bases separating them. CDR1 and CDR2 (germline): LNHDA, SQIVND (reference sequence). The TCR sequence derives from a middle-aged man in good health. Sequenced: blood. The chain links TRBV19 to TRBJ1-2; the D gene is possibly TRBD1 (6 bases). The CDR3 DNA sequence: TGTGCCAGTAGTATTCGGGCAGGGGATGGCTACACCTTC. Encoded protein: CASSIRAGDGYTF.